These 14 T cell receptor beta chains share one sample of origin, sequenced in a study of CD8+ T cells in alopecia areata. cDNA serving as the sequencing template came from extracted, reverse transcribed RNA. Profiled with immunoSEQ multiplex PCR; TCRdb holds only in-frame clones, not every one. Of 100,000 to 150,000 clones listed, 58% are singletons. Sequences were derived from CD4+ T cells sorted from blood, sampled at week 0. The receptors derive from a human donor with alopecia areata.

The rearrangement joins TRBV2 to TRBJ2-5, with D perhaps matching TRBD2 (6 bases). This CDR3 has 13 residues. CDR1 SNHLY and CDR2 FYNNEI come from the germline V gene. Trimming removed 2 bases from V and 5 bases from J, with 9 bases in between. The CDR3 is CASSEYGGETQYF. The CDR3 DNA reads TGTGCCAGCAGTGAATATGGGGGGGAGACCCAGTACTTC.

This chain links TRBV6-5 with TRBJ1-2, with D unresolved. CDR1 and CDR2 (germline): MNHEY, SVGAGI. Trimming took off 7 bases at V and 3 bases at J, with 9 bases between the two ends. This CDR3 is built from 12 residues. CDR3: CASKRGDYGYTF. In nucleotides, the CDR3 is TGTGCCAGCAAACGTGGTGACTATGGCTACACCTTC.

The gene calls are TRBV28 and TRBJ1-4; D ambiguous. The CDR3 spans 15 residues. V was shortened by 2 bases and J by 6 bases, with 13 bases between the two germline ends. The germline gives CDR1 MDHEN, CDR2 SYDVKM. CDR3 region: CASSLEAGKYEKLFF. In DNA, the CDR3 is TGTGCCAGCAGTTTAGAGGCGGGGAAATATGAAAAACTGTTTTTT.

This clone turned up a few times. The chain recombines TRBV7-2 with TRBJ2-5; 8 bases are shared with TRBD2. V dropped 5 bases and J dropped 4; count of bases not matched to a gene: 12. Germline V lookup: CDR1 SGHTA, CDR2 FQGNSA. The CDR3 has 16 residues. The CDR3 nucleotides are TGTGCCAGCAGCGCTAGTGGCGGGAGGAGGGCAGAGACCCAGTACTTC. This encodes CASSASGGRRAETQYF. Combining the CDR3 with reference TRBV7-2 and TRBJ2-5 gives the whole variable domain GAGVSQSPSNKVTEKGKDVELRCDPISGHTALYWYRQSLGQGLEFLIYFQGNSAPDKSGLPSDRFSAERTGGSVSTLTIQRTQQEDSAVYLCASSASGGRRAETQYFGPGTRLLVL.

The V and J genes are TRBV28 and TRBJ1-2; 12 bases are shared with TRBD1. The CDR3 loop spans 15 amino acids. V dropped 5 bases and J dropped 4; count of bases not matched to a gene: 5. Germline CDR1 reads MDHEN; CDR2 reads SYDVKM. The CDR3 DNA is TGTGCCAGCAGTGATGGGACAGGGGGCTCCTATGGCTACACCTTC. Encoded protein: CASSDGTGGSYGYTF.

This clone was counted only a few times. The chain recombines TRBV27 with TRBJ2-3; D is ambiguous. Trimming shortened V by 5 bases and J by 9 bases, and 12 bases separated the two germline ends. CDR1 MNHEY and CDR2 SMNVEV come from the germline V gene (reference sequence). CDR3 size: 12 residues. The CDR3 DNA sequence: TGTGCCAGCAGTGCCGACGCAAGAACGCAGTATTTT. Translating it yields CASSADARTQYF.

The chain employs TRBV6-6 and TRBJ2-6; D is ambiguous. Trimming removed 5 bases from V and 0 bases from J, with 8 bases in between. The CDR3 extends over 15 amino acids. Germline V gene lookup returns CDR1 MNHNY and CDR2 SVGAGI (reference sequence). CDR3 sequence reads: CASSRDSSGANVLTF. The DNA for the CDR3 is TGTGCCAGCAGTCGCGATAGCTCTGGGGCCAACGTCCTGACTTTC.

This chain uses TRBV15 with TRBJ1-5; 9 bases fit TRBD1. The ends lost 5 bases at V and 7 bases at J; junction bases unmatched: 6. The CDR3 totals 14 residues. The germline V gene has CDR1 LNHNV and CDR2 YYDKDF (reference sequence). The CDR3 loop is CATSVWTGVQPQHF. CDR3 nucleotide sequence: TGTGCCACCAGCGTCTGGACAGGGGTCCAGCCCCAGCATTTT. Together with reference TRBV15 and TRBJ1-5, the CDR3 gives the full variable domain: DAMVIQNPRYQVTQFGKPVTLSCSQTLNHNVMYWYQQKSSQAPKLLFHYYDKDFNNEADTPDNFQSRRPNTSFCFLDIRSPGLGDTAMYLCATSVWTGVQPQHFGDGTRLSIL.

V is TRBV5-4 and J is TRBJ2-7, with no clear D. The CDR3 is 12 residues long. The ends were cut back, 4 bases at V and 4 bases at J, with 9 bases in the middle. Germline V gene lookup returns CDR1 SGHNT and CDR2 YYREEE (reference sequence). The CDR3 region has the DNA TGTGCCAGCAGCGTGGACGGTTACGAGCAGTACTTC. Residues: CASSVDGYEQYF. The full variable domain, in which reference TRBV5-4 and TRBJ2-7 provide the parts outside the CDR3, is ETGVTQSPTHLIKTRGQQVTLRCSSQSGHNTVSWYQQALGQGPQFIFQYYREEENGRGNFPPRFSGLQFPNYSSELNVNALELDDSALYLCASSVDGYEQYFGPGTRLTVT.

The V and J genes are TRBV7-2 and TRBJ2-5; D possibly corresponds to TRBD1 (5 bases). V lost 5 bases to trimming and J lost 3 bases, with 16 bases between them. CDR3 length equals 15 residues. Germline V lookup: CDR1 SGHTA, CDR2 FQGNSA. CDR3 sequence (DNA): TGTGCCAGCAGCCAAGTATGGGGCCGGGAAGAGACCCAGTACTTC. Its protein product is CASSQVWGREETQYF. The full variable domain, with the rest looked up from reference TRBV7-2 and TRBJ2-5, is GAGVSQSPSNKVTEKGKDVELRCDPISGHTALYWYRQSLGQGLEFLIYFQGNSAPDKSGLPSDRFSAERTGGSVSTLTIQRTQQEDSAVYLCASSQVWGREETQYFGPGTRLLVL.

The chain combines TRBV6-1 with TRBJ2-5; perhaps TRBD1 as D (7 bases). Germline CDR1 reads MNHNS; CDR2 reads SASEGT. There are 14 residues in the CDR3. Trimming took 1 base from V and 5 from J, leaving 11 bases between them. The DNA for the CDR3 is TGTGCCAGCAGTGAAGGGGCAGGGGGGGAGACCCAGTACTTC. Its translation is CASSEGAGGETQYF.

V gene TRBV6-5 combines with J gene TRBJ1-5; D remains ambiguous. V was trimmed by 6 bases and J by 0 bases, leaving 6 bases between them. This CDR3 region has 13 residues. Germline loops: CDR1 MNHEY, CDR2 SVGAGI. CDR3 sequence: CASRSDSNQPQHF. The CDR3 region has the DNA TGTGCCAGCAGATCGGATAGCAATCAGCCCCAGCATTTT.

J is TRBJ2-1 and V is TRBV4-3, with 11 bases aligning to TRBD2. This CDR3 has 15 amino acids. Germline CDR1 is LGHNA and CDR2 is YSLEER. V gave up 5 bases and J gave up 4 bases; unmatched junction bases: 4. As DNA, the CDR3 is TGCGCCAGCAGCGAGACTAGCGGGACTTACAATGAGCAGTTCTTC. Translated, it gives CASSETSGTYNEQFF.

V usage is TRBV15 and J usage is TRBJ1-2, with D possibly TRBD1 on 5 matching bases. The CDR3 runs to 17 residues. Looked up from germline, CDR1 is LNHNV and CDR2 is YYDKDF (reference sequence). V was shortened by 1 base and J by 2 bases, with 17 bases between the two germline ends. Here the CDR3 reads CATSRVPGSSFNYGYTF. CDR3 nucleotide sequence: TGTGCCACCAGCAGAGTCCCAGGGTCTTCCTTCAACTATGGCTACACCTTC.